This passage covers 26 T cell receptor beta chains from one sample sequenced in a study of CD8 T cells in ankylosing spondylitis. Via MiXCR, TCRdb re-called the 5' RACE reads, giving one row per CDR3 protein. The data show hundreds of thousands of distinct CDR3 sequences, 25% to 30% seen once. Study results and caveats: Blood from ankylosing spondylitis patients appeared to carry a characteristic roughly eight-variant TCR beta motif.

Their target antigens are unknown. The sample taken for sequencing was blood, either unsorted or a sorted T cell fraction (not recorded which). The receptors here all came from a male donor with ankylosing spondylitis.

CDR3 in amino acids: CASSLGASYEQYV. CDR3 DNA: TGTGCCAGCAGCTTAGGGGCCTCCTACGAGCAGTACGTC. The genes are TRBV5-5 and TRBJ2-7, with D possibly being TRBD1 (5 bases). CDR1 and CDR2 from the germline V gene are SGHKS and YYEKEE (reference sequence). This CDR3 comprises 13 residues. V was pared by 2 bases and J by 0 bases, with 6 bases between.

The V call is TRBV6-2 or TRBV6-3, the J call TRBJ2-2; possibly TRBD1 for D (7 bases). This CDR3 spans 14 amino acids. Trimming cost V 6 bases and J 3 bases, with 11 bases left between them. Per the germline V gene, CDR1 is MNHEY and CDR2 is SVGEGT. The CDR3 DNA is TGTGCCAGCAGGCGGGACAGATACACCGGGGAGCTGTTTTTT. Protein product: CASRRDRYTGELFF.

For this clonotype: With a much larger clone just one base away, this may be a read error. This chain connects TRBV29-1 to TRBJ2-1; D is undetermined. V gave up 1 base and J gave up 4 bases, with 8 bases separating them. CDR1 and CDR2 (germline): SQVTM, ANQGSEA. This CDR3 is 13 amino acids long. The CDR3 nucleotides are TGCAGCGTTGAAGTACTGGGGTACAATGAGCAGTTCTTC. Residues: CSVEVLGYNEQFF.

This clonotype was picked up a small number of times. CDR3 sequence reads: CAAVGLAYEQYV. The CDR3 DNA sequence: TGTGCTGCAGTTGGCCTGGCCTACGAGCAGTACGTC. V gene TRBV27 combines with J gene TRBJ2-7, with D uncertain. Germline V CDR1 and CDR2: MNHEY, SMNVEV (reference sequence). CDR3 length equals 12 residues.

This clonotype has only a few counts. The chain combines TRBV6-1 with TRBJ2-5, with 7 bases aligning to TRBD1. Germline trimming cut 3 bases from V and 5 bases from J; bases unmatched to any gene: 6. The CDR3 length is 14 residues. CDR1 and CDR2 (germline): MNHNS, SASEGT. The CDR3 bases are TGTGCCAGCAGTGACGGACAGGAGTGGGAGACCCAGTACTTC. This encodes CASSDGQEWETQYF.

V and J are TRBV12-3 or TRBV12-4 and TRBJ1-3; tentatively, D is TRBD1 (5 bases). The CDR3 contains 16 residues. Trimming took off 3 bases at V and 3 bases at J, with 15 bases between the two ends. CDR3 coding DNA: TGTGCCAGCAGTTTGGGCAGGGTGTATTATGGAAACACCATATATTTT. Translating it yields CASSLGRVYYGNTIYF.

The CDR3 sequence: CASSVRTGGYGYTF. As DNA, the CDR3 is TGTGCCAGCAGTGTCCGGACAGGGGGCTATGGCTACACCTTC. The chain links TRBV2 to TRBJ1-2, with 10 nucleotides matching TRBD1. CDR3 length equals 14 residues. Germline CDR1 is SNHLY and CDR2 is FYNNEI. V lost 4 bases, J lost 4 bases, and 3 bases stayed unmatched.

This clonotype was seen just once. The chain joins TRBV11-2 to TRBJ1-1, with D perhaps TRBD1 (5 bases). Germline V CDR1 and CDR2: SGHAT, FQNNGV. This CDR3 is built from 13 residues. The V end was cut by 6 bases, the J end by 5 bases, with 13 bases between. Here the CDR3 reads CASRSRDGTEAFF. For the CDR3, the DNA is TGTGCCAGCAGATCCCGGGACGGAACTGAAGCTTTCTTT.

The CDR3 DNA follows: TGTGCCAGCAGTCCACTCCGGGACAGGGCCGGGGAGCTGTTTTTT. Translated, it gives CASSPLRDRAGELFF. The chain carries TRBV6-1 and TRBJ2-2; TRBD1 aligns across 9 bases. The CDR3 is 15 amino acids. V trimming: 5 bases; J trimming: 6 bases; junction bases outside the gene matches: 7. Germline CDR1 reads MNHNS; CDR2 reads SASEGT.

In DNA, the CDR3 is TGTGCCAGCAGTAATCCGGGACACCAGTACTCCTACAATGAGCAGTTCTTC. Translation gives CASSNPGHQYSYNEQFF. J is TRBJ2-1 and V is TRBV6-1, with TRBD1 as a possible D gene (6 bases). This CDR3 spans 17 amino acids. V gave up 5 bases and J gave up 0 bases, with 17 bases separating them. CDR1 MNHNS and CDR2 SASEGT come from the germline V gene.

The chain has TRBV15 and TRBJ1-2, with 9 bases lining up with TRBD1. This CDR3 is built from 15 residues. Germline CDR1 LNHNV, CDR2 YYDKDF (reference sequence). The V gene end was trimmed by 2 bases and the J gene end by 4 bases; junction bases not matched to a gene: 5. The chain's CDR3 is CATSRLTGGPYGYTF. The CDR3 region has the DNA TGTGCCACCAGCAGATTGACAGGGGGGCCCTATGGCTACACCTTC.

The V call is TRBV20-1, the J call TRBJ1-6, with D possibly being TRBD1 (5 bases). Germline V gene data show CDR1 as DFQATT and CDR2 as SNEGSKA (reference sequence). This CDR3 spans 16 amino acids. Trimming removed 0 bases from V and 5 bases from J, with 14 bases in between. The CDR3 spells CSARDPKGLNNSPLHF. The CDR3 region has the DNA TGCAGTGCTAGAGATCCCAAGGGGCTGAATAATTCACCCCTCCACTTT.

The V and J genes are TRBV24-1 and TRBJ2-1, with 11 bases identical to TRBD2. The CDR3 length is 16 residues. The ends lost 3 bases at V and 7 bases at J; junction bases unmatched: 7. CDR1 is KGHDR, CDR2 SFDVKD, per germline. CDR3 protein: CATSDPTLAGDNEQFF. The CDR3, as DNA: TGTGCCACCAGTGATCCCACACTAGCGGGAGATAATGAGCAGTTCTTC.

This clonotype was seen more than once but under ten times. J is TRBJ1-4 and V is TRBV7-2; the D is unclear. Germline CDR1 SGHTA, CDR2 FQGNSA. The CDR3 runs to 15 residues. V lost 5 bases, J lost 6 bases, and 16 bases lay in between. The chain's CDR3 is CASSPVGEGHEKLFF. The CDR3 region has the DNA TGTGCCAGCAGCCCCGTCGGGGAAGGGCATGAAAAACTGTTTTTT. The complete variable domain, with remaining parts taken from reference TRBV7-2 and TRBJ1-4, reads GAGVSQSPSNKVTEKGKDVELRCDPISGHTALYWYRQSLGQGLEFLIYFQGNSAPDKSGLPSDRFSAERTGGSVSTLTIQRTQQEDSAVYLCASSPVGEGHEKLFFGSGTQLSVL.

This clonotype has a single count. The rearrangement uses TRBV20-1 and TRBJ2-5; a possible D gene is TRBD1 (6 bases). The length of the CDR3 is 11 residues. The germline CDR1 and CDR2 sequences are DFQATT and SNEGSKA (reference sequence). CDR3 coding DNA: TGCGGATTAACAGGGCGAGAGACCCAGTACTTC. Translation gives CGLTGRETQYF.

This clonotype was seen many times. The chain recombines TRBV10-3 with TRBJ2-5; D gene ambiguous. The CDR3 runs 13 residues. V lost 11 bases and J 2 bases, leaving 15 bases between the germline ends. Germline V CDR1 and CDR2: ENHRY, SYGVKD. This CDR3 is CALRTDLQETQYF. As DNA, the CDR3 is TGTGCCTTAAGGACGGATCTTCAAGAGACCCAGTACTTC.

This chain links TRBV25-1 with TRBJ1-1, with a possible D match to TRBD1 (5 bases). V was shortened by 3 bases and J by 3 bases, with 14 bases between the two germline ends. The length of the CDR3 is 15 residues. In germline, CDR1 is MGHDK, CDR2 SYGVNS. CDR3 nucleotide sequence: TGTGCCAGCAGTGACCCCTCAGGGCCATACACTGAAGCTTTCTTT. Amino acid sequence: CASSDPSGPYTEAFF.

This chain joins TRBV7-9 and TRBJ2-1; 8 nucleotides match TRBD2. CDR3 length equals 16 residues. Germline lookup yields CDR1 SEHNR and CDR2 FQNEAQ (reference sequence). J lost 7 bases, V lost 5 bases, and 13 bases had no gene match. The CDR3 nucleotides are TGTGCCAGCAGCCCCCTTACGAGCGGGAGTGTAAATGAGCAGTTCTTC. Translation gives CASSPLTSGSVNEQFF.

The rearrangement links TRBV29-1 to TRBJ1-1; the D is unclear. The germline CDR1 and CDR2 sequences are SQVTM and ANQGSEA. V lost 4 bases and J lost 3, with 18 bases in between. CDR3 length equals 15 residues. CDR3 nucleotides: TGCAGCGTTGTGGGAAACCAGCTCGTGGACACTGAAGCTTTCTTT. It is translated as CSVVGNQLVDTEAFF.

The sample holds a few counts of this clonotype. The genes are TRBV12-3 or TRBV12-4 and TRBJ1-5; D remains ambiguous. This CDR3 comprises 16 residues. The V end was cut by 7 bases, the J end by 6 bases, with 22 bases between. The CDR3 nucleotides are TGTGCCAGCACCACCCTCCCGCCGGACTTTGGTCAGCCCCAGCATTTT. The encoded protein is CASTTLPPDFGQPQHF.

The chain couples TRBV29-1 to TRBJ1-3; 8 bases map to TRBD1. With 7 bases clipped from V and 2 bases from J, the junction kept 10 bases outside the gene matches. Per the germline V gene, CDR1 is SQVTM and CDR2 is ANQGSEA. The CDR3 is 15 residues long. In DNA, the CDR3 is TGCAGCGGGAGCCGAGGACAGGGCGCTGGAAACACCATATATTTT. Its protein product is CSGSRGQGAGNTIYF.

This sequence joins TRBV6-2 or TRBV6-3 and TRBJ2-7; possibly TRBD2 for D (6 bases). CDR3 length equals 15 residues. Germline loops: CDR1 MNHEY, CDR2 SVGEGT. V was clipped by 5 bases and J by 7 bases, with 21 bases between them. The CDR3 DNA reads TGTGCCAGCAGTAAACACTCCGGGAGCTCCAAGGAGCAGTACTTC. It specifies CASSKHSGSSKEQYF.

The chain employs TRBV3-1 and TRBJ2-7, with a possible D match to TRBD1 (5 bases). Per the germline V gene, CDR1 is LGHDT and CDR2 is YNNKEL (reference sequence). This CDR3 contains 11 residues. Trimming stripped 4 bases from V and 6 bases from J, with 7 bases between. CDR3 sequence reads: CASSRTGEQYF. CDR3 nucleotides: TGTGCCAGCAGCCGAACAGGCGAGCAGTACTTC.

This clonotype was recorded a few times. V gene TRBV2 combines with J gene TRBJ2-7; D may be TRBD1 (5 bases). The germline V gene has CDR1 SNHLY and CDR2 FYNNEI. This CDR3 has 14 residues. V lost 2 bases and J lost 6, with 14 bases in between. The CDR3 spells CASSESPGHGEQYV. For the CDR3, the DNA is TGTGCCAGCAGTGAATCCCCCGGACACGGCGAGCAGTACGTC.

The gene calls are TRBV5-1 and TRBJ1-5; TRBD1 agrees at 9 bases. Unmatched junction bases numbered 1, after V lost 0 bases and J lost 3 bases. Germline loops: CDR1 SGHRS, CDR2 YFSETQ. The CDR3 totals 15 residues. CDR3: CASSLGTGANQPQHF. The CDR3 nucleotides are TGCGCCAGCAGCTTGGGGACAGGGGCCAATCAGCCCCAGCATTTT. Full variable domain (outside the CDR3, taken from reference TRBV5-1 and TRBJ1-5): KAGVTQTPRYLIKTRGQQVTLSCSPISGHRSVSWYQQTPGQGLQFLFEYFSETQRNKGNFPGRFSGRQFSNSRSEMNVSTLELGDSALYLCASSLGTGANQPQHFGDGTRLSIL.

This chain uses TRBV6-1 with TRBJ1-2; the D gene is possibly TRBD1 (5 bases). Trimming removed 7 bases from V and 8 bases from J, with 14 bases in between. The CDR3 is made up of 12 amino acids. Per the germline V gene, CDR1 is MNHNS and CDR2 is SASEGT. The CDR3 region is CASKQFEGGYTF. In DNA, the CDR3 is TGTGCCAGCAAACAGTTCGAGGGGGGCTACACCTTC.